This T cell receptor beta chain was recorded in a study of shared clonotypes between healthy human individuals. Study-wide points: Measured sharing among donors was expected to vary with sequencing depth. Generation of non-shared clonotypes was less probable than generation of clonotypes shared by all four donors. Sharing across four donors was highest in naive CD4 (roughly 5%) and lowest in memory CD8 (around 0.4%).

Concerning this clone itself: Antigen unknown.

CD45RO-negative cells were positively selected for CCR7, leaving out terminally differentiated effector memory CD45RA+ cells. Clones were read by immunoSEQ multiplex PCR, and TCRdb kept only the in-frame ones, dropping some. This sample has some 2,000,000 clones, with roughly 94% found just once. Germline assignment: CDR1 SGHRS and CDR2 YFSETQ. This CDR3 comprises 16 residues. V shed 7 bases and J 3 bases; nucleotides not matched to a gene: 10. The chain employs TRBV5-1 and TRBJ1-1; 12 bases align to TRBD1. The specimen sequenced was naive CD8+ T cells sorted from blood. This TCR derives from a man aged 18 to 30 in good health. CDR3 amino acids: CASVPGQGARDTEAFF. The CDR3 nucleotides read TGCGCCAGCGTACCGGGACAGGGGGCAAGGGACACTGAAGCTTTCTTT.